The 32 T cell receptor beta chains below come from one sample, sequenced in a study of a mutant IDH1 vaccine in newly diagnosed glioma. The time point here: week 11, during vaccination. Topical imiquimod accompanied each vaccine dose, which consisted of 300 ug of mutant IDH1 20-mer peptide. Clones were sequenced by immunoSEQ multiplex PCR, and TCRdb holds only the in-frame ones, with some missing. The sample includes approximately 25,000 clones, around 77% of them seen just once. No cognate antigen is known for these TCRs. Sequenced material: PBMCs, taken from a glioma patient whose treatment included an IDH1 peptide vaccine. The receptors were gathered from a woman aged 18-29 years with glioma.

This clone has only one observation. V usage is TRBV5-1 and J usage is TRBJ2-1; 7 bases are shared with TRBD2. This CDR3 has 16 residues. V lost 2 bases to trimming and J lost 4 bases; unmatched junction nucleotides: 9. Germline loops: CDR1 SGHRS, CDR2 YFSETQ. The CDR3 DNA reads TGCGCCAGCAGCTTTGATAGTCTAGCGGTTTACAATGAGCAGTTCTTC. This translates into CASSFDSLAVYNEQFF.

This clone showed up just once. The chain links TRBV29-1 to TRBJ2-7; D not certain. Trimming shortened V by 7 bases and J by 7 bases, and 17 bases separated the two germline ends. The CDR3 loop spans 12 amino acids. CDR1 and CDR2 (germline): SQVTM, ANQGSEA. This CDR3 is CSAFAPDAEQYF. CDR3 in DNA: TGCAGCGCCTTTGCCCCGGACGCGGAGCAGTACTTC.

The rearrangement uses TRBV6-5 and TRBJ1-1, with D possibly being TRBD1 (5 bases). There are 14 residues in the CDR3. Germline values: CDR1 MNHEY, CDR2 SVGAGI. V lost 4 bases to trimming and J lost 5 bases, with 14 bases between them. The CDR3 here is CASSSSPRVTEAFF. As DNA, the CDR3 is TGTGCCAGCAGTTCATCCCCCAGGGTAACTGAAGCTTTCTTT.

This clone was counted between two and nine times. The chain recombines TRBV10-2 with TRBJ1-1; D perhaps matches TRBD1 (5 bases). The V gene's germline CDR1 is WSHSY and CDR2 SAAADI. Trimming cost V 6 bases and J 0 bases, with 11 bases left between them. The CDR3 is 14 residues long. The CDR3 reads CASRRGDLNTEAFF. In DNA, the CDR3 is TGCGCCAGCAGGAGGGGAGATTTGAACACTGAAGCTTTCTTT.

The chain carries TRBV11-3 and TRBJ1-6; no reliable D call. This CDR3 contains 16 residues. Germline loops: CDR1 SGHNT, CDR2 YENEEA. V was shortened by 3 bases and J by 0 bases, with 9 bases between the two germline ends. CDR3 region: CASSFKDSSYNSPLHF. CDR3 sequence (DNA): TGTGCCAGCAGCTTCAAGGATAGCTCCTATAATTCACCCCTCCACTTT.

J is TRBJ2-7 and V is TRBV5-1, with D possibly being TRBD2 (6 bases). V shed 4 bases and J shed 2 bases, with 19 bases lying between them. CDR3 length: 16 residues. CDR1 SGHRS and CDR2 YFSETQ come from the germline V gene. This chain's CDR3 is CASSPSGGAETYEQYF. The CDR3, as DNA: TGCGCCAGCAGCCCGTCAGGAGGGGCTGAGACCTACGAGCAGTACTTC.

This chain connects TRBV10-3 to TRBJ2-3, with D unresolved. Trimming removed 5 bases at V and 2 bases at J, with 20 bases between. CDR1 ENHRY and CDR2 SYGVKD come from the germline V gene. This CDR3 contains 17 residues. As DNA, the CDR3 is TGTGCCATCAGTCCAGGAGATCTACAGACGGACACAGATACGCAGTATTTT. Its protein is CAISPGDLQTDTDTQYF.

The table lists this clone with a count of one. CDR3 amino acids: CASSLSRAGGPHEQFF. The CDR3 DNA reads TGTGCCAGCAGCCTCTCCCGAGCGGGGGGGCCCCATGAGCAGTTCTTC. The chain recombines TRBV11-3 with TRBJ2-1, with 10 nucleotides matching TRBD2. The V gene's germline CDR1 is SGHNT and CDR2 YENEEA. This CDR3 spans 16 amino acids. The V segment lost 5 bases and the J segment 8 bases; nucleotides outside the gene matches: 12.

The chain combines TRBV2 with TRBJ1-1; D unclear. There are 13 residues in the CDR3. Germline CDR1 and CDR2: SNHLY and FYNNEI. The V end lost 9 bases, the J end lost 0 bases, and 11 bases lay between the germline ends. CDR3 loop: CARRDTVNTEAFF. The CDR3 DNA reads TGTGCCAGGAGAGACACAGTGAACACTGAAGCTTTCTTT. The whole variable domain, filled in from reference TRBV2 and TRBJ1-1, reads EPEVTQTPSHQVTQMGQEVILRCVPISNHLYFYWYRQILGQKVEFLVSFYNNEISEKSEIFDDQFSVERPDGSNFTLKIRSTKLEDSAMYFCARRDTVNTEAFFGQGTRLTVV.

This chain connects TRBV6-5 to TRBJ2-6; TRBD1 matches at 7 bases. The V gene's germline CDR1 is MNHEY and CDR2 SVGAGI. Trimming cost V 4 bases and J 6 bases; bases outside gene matches: 3. This CDR3 region has 14 residues. The CDR3 bases are TGTGCCAGCAGTTGGGACAGAGCGGCCAACGTCCTGACTTTC. This translates into CASSWDRAANVLTF.

In DNA, the CDR3 is TGTGCCACCAAATCCCAGGGATCCCTACAAATTAGCACAGATACGCAGTATTTT. Translating gives CATKSQGSLQISTDTQYF. The genes are TRBV19 and TRBJ2-3; tentative D call: TRBD1 (5 bases). The CDR3 consists of 18 residues. The V gene lost 10 bases and the J gene lost 0 bases, with 26 bases spanning the gap. The V gene's germline CDR1 is LNHDA and CDR2 SQIVND (reference sequence).

This rearrangement joins TRBV9 to TRBJ2-5; tentative D call: TRBD1 (5 bases). Germline CDR1 is SGDLS and CDR2 is YYNGEE. This CDR3 region has 15 residues. Trimming pared 2 bases from V and 1 base from J, leaving 12 bases between. CDR3 sequence (DNA): TGTGCCAGCAGCGTCTTGGACACTCGCCAAGAGACCCAGTACTTC. Encoded protein: CASSVLDTRQETQYF. Looking up the rest from reference TRBV9 and TRBJ2-5 gives the full variable domain: DSGVTQTPKHLITATGQRVTLRCSPRSGDLSVYWYQQSLDQGLQFLIQYYNGEERAKGNILERFSAQQFPDLHSELNLSSLELGDSALYFCASSVLDTRQETQYFGPGTRLLVL.

The J gene is TRBJ1-2, the V gene TRBV6-5; TRBD1 is a possible D gene (6 bases). Germline values: CDR1 MNHEY, CDR2 SVGAGI. The CDR3 extends over 14 amino acids. V lost 6 bases, J lost 8 bases, and 19 bases lay in between. The CDR3 here is CASSHAGGARGYTF. CDR3 nucleotide sequence: TGTGCCAGCAGCCACGCGGGGGGCGCCCGGGGCTACACCTTC.

This clone was observed a handful of times. V usage is TRBV18 and J usage is TRBJ1-4, with D tentatively TRBD1 (5 bases). Trimming took 5 bases from V and 5 from J, leaving 12 bases between them. Germline CDR1 reads KGHSH; CDR2 reads LQKENI. The CDR3 contains 14 residues. The CDR3 reads CASSTNQGNEKLFF. The CDR3 nucleotides are TGTGCCAGCTCAACTAATCAGGGAAATGAAAAACTGTTTTTT.

This clone has a single count. The genes are TRBV6-4 and TRBJ2-1, with 8 nucleotides matching TRBD2. Germline-derived CDR1 and CDR2 are MRHNA and SNTAGT. The CDR3 spans 16 residues. V was pared by 5 bases and J by 0 bases, with 6 bases of the junction left unmatched. The CDR3 bases are TGTGCCAGCAGTCCTCTAGCGGGCTCCTCCTACAATGAGCAGTTCTTC. This sequence encodes CASSPLAGSSYNEQFF.

This sequence joins TRBV7-8 and TRBJ1-1; the D is unclear. V was cut by 4 bases and J by 1 base, with 7 bases left in between. CDR1 is SGHVS and CDR2 is FQNEAQ in the germline V gene. This CDR3 has 13 amino acids. In nucleotides, the CDR3 is TGTGCCAGCAGCTATTATGGGAACACTGAAGCTTTCTTT. Its protein product is CASSYYGNTEAFF.

This CDR3 is CASSQTGPAAGGYNEQFF. In DNA form, the CDR3 reads TGTGCCAGCAGCCAGACGGGGCCAGCAGCGGGGGGATACAATGAGCAGTTCTTC. The chain uses TRBV14 and TRBJ2-1, with 9 nucleotides matching TRBD2. The germline V gene has CDR1 SGHDN and CDR2 FVKESK. The length of the CDR3 is 18 residues. J gave up 4 bases and V 3 bases, and 13 bases lay outside the gene matches.

This chain uses TRBV6-4 with TRBJ2-2; D not certain. In germline, CDR1 is MRHNA, CDR2 SNTAGT. The CDR3 runs 13 residues. Trimming pared 2 bases from V and 4 bases from J, leaving 5 bases between. The CDR3 spells CASSDRATGELFF. The CDR3 DNA sequence: TGTGCCAGCAGTGACAGGGCCACCGGGGAGCTGTTTTTT.

In its sample, this clone was seen a few times. V usage is TRBV2 and J usage is TRBJ1-2; the D gene is possibly TRBD1 (5 bases). Trimming cost V 8 bases and J 2 bases, with 18 bases left between them. CDR3 length equals 15 residues. CDR1 is SNHLY and CDR2 is FYNNEI in the germline V gene. The DNA of the CDR3 is TGTGCCAGCTGGCCGGGGTTCGAGGGGAACTATGGCTACACCTTC. It is translated as CASWPGFEGNYGYTF.

The gene calls are TRBV5-6 and TRBJ2-7, with no clear D. CDR1 SGHDT and CDR2 YYEEEE come from the germline V gene. With 0 bases removed from V and 3 bases from J, the gap between germline ends came to 1 base. There are 11 residues in the CDR3. CDR3 DNA sequence: TGTGCCAGCAGCTTGGTCTACGAGCAGTACTTC. Translation gives CASSLVYEQYF. The complete variable domain, with remaining parts taken from reference TRBV5-6 and TRBJ2-7, reads DAGVTQSPTHLIKTRGQQVTLRCSPKSGHDTVSWYQQALGQGPQFIFQYYEEEERQRGNFPDRFSGHQFPNYSSELNVNALLLGDSALYLCASSLVYEQYFGPGTRLTVT.

The table lists this clone with a few counts. The chain recombines TRBV6-5 with TRBJ1-6; D is possibly TRBD1 (6 bases). The ends were cut back, 5 bases at V and 7 bases at J, with 15 bases in the middle. The CDR3 spans 15 residues. Germline assignment: CDR1 MNHEY and CDR2 SVGAGI. In DNA form, the CDR3 reads TGTGCCAGCAGTAGAACAGGGTTGGAAAATTCACCCCTCCACTTT. Translation: CASSRTGLENSPLHF.

This rearrangement joins TRBV5-1 to TRBJ2-7; weak D call: TRBD1 (6 bases). Trimming shortened V by 3 bases and J by 0 bases, and 16 bases separated the two germline ends. This CDR3 is 16 amino acids long. Germline loops: CDR1 SGHRS, CDR2 YFSETQ. CDR3 sequence: CASSSRGKGASYEQYF. Written as DNA, the CDR3 is TGCGCCAGCAGCTCCAGGGGTAAAGGGGCCTCCTACGAGCAGTACTTC.

This chain joins TRBV5-1 and TRBJ1-1; D perhaps matches TRBD1 (5 bases). The length of the CDR3 is 16 residues. V was cut by 0 bases and J by 4 bases, with 16 bases left in between. From germline, CDR1 is SGHRS and CDR2 YFSETQ. In DNA, the CDR3 is TGCGCCAGCAGCTTGGCTTCAGGGAGTAAAGTCACTGAAGCTTTCTTT. This gives the protein CASSLASGSKVTEAFF.

V is TRBV6-6 and J is TRBJ2-2, with a tentative D call TRBD1 (6 bases). The germline V gene has CDR1 MNHNY and CDR2 SVGAGI (reference sequence). With 7 bases removed from V and 0 bases from J, the gap between germline ends came to 12 bases. The CDR3 sequence is 15 residues long. CDR3 sequence (DNA): TGTGCCAGCATGGGTTGGACAGCGAACACCGGGGAGCTGTTTTTT. Residues: CASMGWTANTGELFF.

On this clone itself: A junction end diverges from the germline sequence, so it may reflect a read error. This chain connects TRBV14 to TRBJ1-2, with 10 bases that match TRBD1. Germline CDR1 reads SGHDN; CDR2 reads FVKESK. The CDR3 is made up of 14 amino acids. The CDR3 protein is CASSKDRGPYGYTF. The CDR3 DNA reads TGTGCCAGCAGCAAAGACAGGGGGCCCTATGGCTACACCTTC. The variable domain in full, completed from reference TRBV14 and TRBJ1-2, reads EAGVTQFPSHSVIEKGQTVTLRCDPISGHDNLYWYRRVMGKEIKFLLHFVKESKQDESGMPNNRFLAERTGGTYSTLKVQPAELEDSGVYFCASSKDRGPYGYTFGSGTRLTVV.

The gene calls are TRBV5-1 and TRBJ2-7, with D possibly matching TRBD1 (6 bases). Trimming shortened V by 1 base and J by 5 bases, and 13 bases separated the two germline ends. The CDR3 spans 14 residues. Germline values: CDR1 SGHRS, CDR2 YFSETQ. DNA for the CDR3: TGCGCCAGCAGCTTGTCTAGGGGGTCCCACGAGCAGTACTTC. Residues: CASSLSRGSHEQYF.

V gene TRBV5-5 combines with J gene TRBJ2-7; the D is unclear. The germline V and J ends were trimmed by 9 bases and 3 bases, with 16 bases remaining between them. This CDR3 contains 13 residues. Germline assignment: CDR1 SGHKS and CDR2 YYEKEE (reference sequence). CDR3 sequence reads: CATSPIPDYEQYF. DNA of the CDR3: TGTGCCACGTCCCCCATACCTGACTACGAGCAGTACTTC.

The gene calls are TRBV4-3 and TRBJ1-1; no clear D. Trimming stripped 0 bases from V and 0 bases from J, with 2 bases between. CDR3 length equals 13 residues. The V gene's germline CDR1 is LGHNA and CDR2 YSLEER. In DNA form, the CDR3 reads TGCGCCAGCAGCCAAGACATGAACACTGAAGCTTTCTTT. Its protein is CASSQDMNTEAFF.

This chain links TRBV7-9 with TRBJ2-1, with TRBD2 as a possible D gene (6 bases). CDR3 length equals 11 residues. Germline V CDR1 and CDR2: SEHNR, FQNEAQ (reference sequence). Trimming removed 8 bases at V and 12 bases at J, with 14 bases between. In nucleotides, the CDR3 is TGTGCCAGCGGTACCACGGAGGGGCAGTTCTTC. This encodes CASGTTEGQFF.

The J gene is TRBJ1-5, the V gene TRBV11-3; 8 bases align to TRBD1. Germline V gene sequence: CDR1 SGHNT, CDR2 YENEEA. Trimming cost V 7 bases and J 2 bases; bases outside gene matches: 10. CDR3 length: 16 residues. The CDR3 nucleotides are TGTGCCAGCACCCTTCCCCCGGACAGGGGCAATCAGCCCCAGCATTTT. It yields the protein CASTLPPDRGNQPQHF.

Worth noting for this clone: Mismatch with germline at one junction end may stem from a read error. The rearrangement uses TRBV13 and TRBJ1-1; TRBD1 is a possible D gene (6 bases). This CDR3 region has 14 residues. Germline V CDR1 and CDR2: PRHDT, FYEKMQ (reference sequence). The CDR3 loop is CASSVGEQGSEAFF. The CDR3, as DNA: TGTGCCAGCAGCGTAGGTGAACAGGGATCCGAAGCTTTCTTT.

The chain uses TRBV14 and TRBJ1-6; D is ambiguous. This CDR3 is built from 16 residues. Germline-derived CDR1 and CDR2 are SGHDN and FVKESK. V dropped 0 bases and J dropped 5 bases, with 11 bases sitting between them. The CDR3 here is CASSQETNDHNSPLHF. CDR3 sequence (DNA): TGTGCCAGCAGCCAAGAAACCAACGACCATAATTCACCCCTCCACTTT.